One sample yielded the 11 T cell receptor beta chains listed below, sequenced in a study of CD8+ T cells in alopecia areata. Extracted RNA was reverse transcribed into cDNA, the sequencing template. Sequencing used immunoSEQ multiplex PCR; TCRdb keeps in-frame clones, though not all of them. Counted here are about 180,000 clones, 50% to 60% occurring once; the ten biggest clones make up 14% to 15%. The source was CD4+ T cells sorted from blood, collected at week 0. The receptors here all came from a human donor with alopecia areata.

This chain links TRBV4-1 with TRBJ2-2; D not resolved. Trimming removed 1 base from V and 7 bases from J, with 10 bases in between. Per germline, CDR1 MGHRA and CDR2 YSYEKL. The length of the CDR3 is 14 residues. Written as DNA, the CDR3 is TGCGCCAGCAGCCAAGGTGGTGCGGACGGGGAGCTGTTTTTT. Encoded protein: CASSQGGADGELFF.

V usage is TRBV7-9 and J usage is TRBJ1-2; no clear D gene. V was pared by 1 base and J by 4 bases, with 22 bases between. CDR3 size: 18 residues. Per germline, CDR1 SEHNR and CDR2 FQNEAQ (reference sequence). The CDR3 loop is CASSLERLGRSAVYGYTF. The CDR3 DNA follows: TGTGCCAGCAGCTTAGAGCGGTTGGGAAGGTCTGCTGTCTATGGCTACACCTTC. The complete variable domain, with remaining parts taken from reference TRBV7-9 and TRBJ1-2, reads DTGVSQNPRHKITKRGQNVTFRCDPISEHNRLYWYRQTLGQGPEFLTYFQNEAQLEKSRLLSDRFSAERPKGSFSTLEIQRTEQGDSAMYLCASSLERLGRSAVYGYTFGSGTRLTVV.

This clone appeared a few times. The chain couples TRBV5-1 to TRBJ2-5, with 8 bases fitting TRBD1. Germline CDR1 reads SGHRS; CDR2 reads YFSETQ. The CDR3 sequence is 15 residues long. The J segment lost 1 base and the V segment lost 1 base, leaving 3 bases of the junction unmatched. The CDR3 nucleotides read TGCGCCAGCAGCTTGATACAGGGGGGCCAAGAGACCCAGTACTTC. It specifies CASSLIQGGQETQYF.

CDR3 sequence reads: CATSRDGWETQYF. DNA for the CDR3: TGTGCCACCAGCAGAGATGGTTGGGAGACCCAGTACTTC. V and J are TRBV15 and TRBJ2-5; D is unclear. V was cut by 0 bases and J by 5 bases, with 7 bases left in between. CDR1 is LNHNV and CDR2 is YYDKDF in the germline V gene (reference sequence). The length of the CDR3 is 13 residues.

V gene TRBV5-1 combines with J gene TRBJ2-1; 7 bases fit TRBD1. CDR1 is SGHRS, CDR2 YFSETQ, per germline. V lost 0 bases, J lost 6 bases, and 0 bases stayed unmatched. The CDR3 covers 13 residues. The CDR3 loop reads CASSLDRGNEQFF. The DNA for the CDR3 is TGCGCCAGCAGCTTGGACAGGGGCAATGAGCAGTTCTTC.

V gene TRBV27 combines with J gene TRBJ2-3; 10 positions match TRBD2. Germline lookup yields CDR1 MNHEY and CDR2 SMNVEV (reference sequence). The CDR3 contains 18 residues. The V segment lost 3 bases and the J segment 1 base; nucleotides outside the gene matches: 10. The CDR3, as DNA: TGTGCCAGCAGTTTCTCTAGCGGGGGCTTCAGGGGCACAGATACGCAGTATTTT. Protein product: CASSFSSGGFRGTDTQYF.

This chain uses TRBV30 with TRBJ2-5, with D maybe TRBD1 (5 bases). The CDR3 runs 13 residues. The V gene lost 5 bases and the J gene lost 6 bases, with 16 bases spanning the gap. Germline-derived CDR1 and CDR2 are GTSNPN and SVGIG (reference sequence). CDR3 bases: TGTGCCTGGGCCAGGGTCATGGAGAAGACCCAGTACTTC. This codes for CAWARVMEKTQYF.

The V gene is TRBV30, the J gene TRBJ1-5, with 9 bases fitting TRBD1. The V gene end was trimmed by 1 base and the J gene end by 5 bases; junction bases not matched to a gene: 6. CDR1 is GTSNPN and CDR2 is SVGIG in the germline V gene (reference sequence). The CDR3 is made up of 15 amino acids. The CDR3 DNA sequence: TGTGCCTGGAGTGGACAGGGGGACAGGTATCAGCCCCAGCATTTT. It encodes CAWSGQGDRYQPQHF. Drawing the rest from reference TRBV30 and TRBJ1-5, the complete variable domain is SQTIHQWPATLVQPVGSPLSLECTVEGTSNPNLYWYRQAAGRGLQLLFYSVGIGQISSEVPQNLSASRPQDRQFILSSKKLLLSDSGFYLCAWSGQGDRYQPQHFGDGTRLSIL.

This clone was seen a few times. CDR3 sequence: CASSLAVQGTGELFF. The CDR3 nucleotides read TGCGCCAGCAGCTTGGCCGTACAGGGGACCGGGGAGCTGTTTTTT. The chain uses TRBV5-1 and TRBJ2-2; 7 bases are shared with TRBD1. The germline V gene has CDR1 SGHRS and CDR2 YFSETQ. This CDR3 contains 15 residues. Germline trimming cut 0 bases from V and 5 bases from J; bases unmatched to any gene: 4.

V usage is TRBV27 and J usage is TRBJ2-2; possible D gene TRBD1, 6 bases. V was shortened by 6 bases and J by 4 bases, with 12 bases between the two germline ends. The CDR3 is made up of 14 amino acids. Germline values: CDR1 MNHEY, CDR2 SMNVEV (reference sequence). The CDR3 loop is CASRGPGATGELFF. The CDR3 DNA reads TGTGCCAGCAGGGGGCCAGGGGCCACCGGGGAGCTGTTTTTT.

This clone was observed a few times. CDR3 protein: CAWSVQGPLGYEQYF. The DNA of the CDR3 is TGTGCCTGGAGTGTACAGGGCCCGCTGGGCTACGAGCAGTACTTC. The chain uses TRBV30 and TRBJ2-7; D might be TRBD1 (6 bases). V lost 0 bases and J lost 3, with 15 bases in between. The CDR3 consists of 15 residues. Germline CDR1 reads GTSNPN; CDR2 reads SVGIG (reference sequence).